A single TCR beta chain is shown here with its context. Its target is not known. This sample is part of a study of T cell responses to AZD1222 COVID-19 vaccine. Study context: Researchers grouped second doses given at about 4 or about 12 weeks into one pool. Whole-study results and caveats: Spike-specific TCR depth and breadth grew after two AZD1222 doses. After the peak T cell response, and only then, were repertoires sampled.

The method was immunoSEQ multiplex PCR; TCRdb's version includes in-frame clones alone and lacks a portion of them. The table lists roughly 160,000 clones, 85% to 90% of them singletons, with around 6.9% in the top ten. The sample here was peripheral blood, taken on day 0 of AZD1222 vaccination. The receptor was isolated from an adult in good health.

The CDR3 nucleotides are TGCGCCAGCAGCGAGGGAAGACGGGCCTCAGCTAACTATGGCTACACCTTC. Translation gives CASSEGRRASANYGYTF. The V gene is TRBV4-1, the J gene TRBJ1-2; no clear D gene. Looked up from germline, CDR1 is MGHRA and CDR2 is YSYEKL. This CDR3 contains 17 residues. V was shortened by 5 bases and J by 0 bases, with 19 bases between the two germline ends.